This entry features one TCR beta chain sequence. Antigen: not known. The CDR3 is 17 residues long. CDR1 LGHDT and CDR2 YNNKEL come from the germline V gene (reference sequence). V gave up 1 base and J gave up 2 bases; unmatched junction bases: 9. This entry is derived from a study of T cell responses to AZD1222 COVID-19 vaccine. Findings and caveats of the study: A mostly white British donor set with more females was recruited, and clonal diversity was possibly underestimated.

Profiling relied on immunoSEQ multiplex PCR, and the TCRdb table lists in-frame clones only, not all of them. The sample lists 70,000 or so clones; 83% were seen once. The source is an adult who received the AZD1222 COVID-19 vaccine. V gene TRBV3-1 (or the pseudogene TRBV3-2) combines with J gene TRBJ1-1; 8 bases match TRBD1. Specimen: peripheral blood, collected 28 days after the second AZD1222 dose. This CDR3 reads CASSQGLTGVLNTEAFF. CDR3 in DNA: TGTGCCAGCAGCCAAGGGTTGACAGGGGTCCTAAACACTGAAGCTTTCTTT.